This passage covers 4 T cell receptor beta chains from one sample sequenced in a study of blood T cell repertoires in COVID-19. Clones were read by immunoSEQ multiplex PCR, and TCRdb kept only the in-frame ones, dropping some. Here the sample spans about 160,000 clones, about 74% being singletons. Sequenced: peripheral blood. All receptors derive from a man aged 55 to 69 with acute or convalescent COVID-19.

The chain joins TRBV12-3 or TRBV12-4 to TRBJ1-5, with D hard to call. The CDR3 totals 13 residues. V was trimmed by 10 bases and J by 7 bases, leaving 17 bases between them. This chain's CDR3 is CATRGGSGQPQHF. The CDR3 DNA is TGTGCCACCCGAGGAGGGAGTGGACAGCCCCAGCATTTT.

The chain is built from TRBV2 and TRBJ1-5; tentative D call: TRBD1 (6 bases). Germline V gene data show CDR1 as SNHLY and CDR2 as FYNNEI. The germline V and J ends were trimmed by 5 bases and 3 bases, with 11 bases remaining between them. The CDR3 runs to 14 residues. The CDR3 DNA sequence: TGTGCCAGCAGTTACAGGGCGCTCAATCAGCCCCAGCATTTT. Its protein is CASSYRALNQPQHF.

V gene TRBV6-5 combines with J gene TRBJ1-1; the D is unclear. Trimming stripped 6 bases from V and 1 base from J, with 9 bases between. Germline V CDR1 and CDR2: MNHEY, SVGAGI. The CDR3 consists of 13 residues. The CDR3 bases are TGTGCCAGCAGGGGAGGCTGGAACACTGAAGCTTTCTTT. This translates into CASRGGWNTEAFF.

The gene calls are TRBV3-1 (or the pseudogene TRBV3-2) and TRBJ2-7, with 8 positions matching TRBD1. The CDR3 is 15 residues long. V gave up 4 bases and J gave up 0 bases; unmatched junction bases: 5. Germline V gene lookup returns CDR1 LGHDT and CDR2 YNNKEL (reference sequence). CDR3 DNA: TGTGCCAGCAGCCTTACAGGGGGGAGCTCCTACGAGCAGTACTTC. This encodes CASSLTGGSSYEQYF.